This T cell receptor (beta chain) was sequenced in a study of post-analysis software for immune sequencing data (dated by TCRdb to between 2014 and 2016). Context from the whole study: Relapsing-remitting, secondary progressive and progressive-relapsing multiple sclerosis were recorded as disease courses, and subtype annotation was lacking for some patients. A subset of samples was prepared in parallel using single-end sample barcoding, then pooled and co-amplified after Illumina adapter ligation. The multiple sclerosis patient repertoires were compared with about a dozen previously published healthy control repertoires from donors aged roughly 6 to 27 years. Study-wide findings and limitations: Significantly higher frequencies in patients than in controls were found for roughly 5 TRBV segments, including TRBV5-6, TRBV5-1 and TRBV20-1. Compared with controls, multiple sclerosis patients had significantly lower normalized Chao1 diversity, a finding suggesting substantial peripheral T-cell clonal expansion. The control group was slightly older than the multiple sclerosis patient group. Strong co-clustering of samples prepared in the same batch was shown by direct clustering with F measure, prompting a batch-effect correction.

The library was obtained by PCR. Sequencer: Illumina HiSeq 2500. To reduce PCR and sequencing biases, unique molecular identifiers were incorporated into the TCR beta cDNA libraries. Roughly 0.5 million cDNA molecules were obtained per 1 to 10 million input T cells, so each molecule approximated one T cell. The patient libraries were prepared and sequenced with the same protocol used for the earlier healthy control dataset. Within a given batch, samples were prepared together, multiplexed and sequenced on the same HiSeq lane. Under the source paper's analysis protocol: MIGEC handled the raw barcoded reads, throwing out single-read molecular identifier groups before consensus assembly and CDR3 extraction. Clonotype tables were post-analysed with VDJtools, and diversity was normalized by down-sampling all datasets to the smallest sample size. In repertoire overlap clustering, CDR3 amino acid sequences, but not nucleotide sequences, were matched to correct batch-related cross-sample contamination. TCRdb cleaned the public reads at Q25 with fastp, built clones with MiXCR and kept in-frame beta chains. Each entry is one CDR3 protein sequence, shown with its most common DNA and genes. None of the V and J calls come from the authors' own analysis; TCRdb made them. A total of about 820,000 distinct CDR3 sequences appear in this sample, around 50% of them only once. The top ten clonotypes cover roughly 4.4% of the sample.

To demonstrate the VDJtools post-analysis software, TCR beta repertoires were profiled from the peripheral blood of 10 to 15 young patients with multiple sclerosis. Multiple sclerosis patients were children and adolescents aged about 6 to 16 years. Trimming removed 0 bases from V and 1 base from J, leaving 9 bases between the germline ends. The CDR3 spans 14 residues, from the cysteine through the phenylalanine. Only the CDR3 portion is preserved as DNA: 42 bases, with reading frame beginning at the first base. The germline V gene provides CDR1 SQVTM and CDR2 ANQGSEA. This clonotype was detected a few times. There is no known antigen for this receptor. No much larger clone exists at a distance of one base, and base qualities are not known.

The sequenced sample consisted of blood. This TCR came from a girl aged 5 to 17 with multiple sclerosis. Recombination connected TRBV29-1 to TRBJ1-1, and TRBD1 may be the D gene, going by 6 matching bases. The CDR3 has the sequence CSVEDRGQNTEAFF. The base sequence is TGCAGCGTTGAAGACAGGGGCCAGAACACTGAAGCTTTCTTT.